Below are 5 T cell receptor beta chains sequenced from a single sample in a study of long-term antiretroviral therapy in people with HIV. Run at survey level, the immunoSEQ assay was version v3.0. The table came from immunoSEQ multiplex PCR; TCRdb's copy has only in-frame clones and leaves some out. The sample shows tens of thousands of clones, 70% to 85% of them seen only once. The starting material was unsorted PBMCs, obtained 0.5 years after starting antiretroviral therapy. These receptors were taken from a man in his late teens or twenties with HIV.

V gene TRBV5-1 combines with J gene TRBJ2-3; TRBD1 is a possible D gene (6 bases). This CDR3 region has 15 residues. Between the trimmed V and J ends, which lost 2 bases and 2 bases, there was a span of 12 bases. Germline assignment: CDR1 SGHRS and CDR2 YFSETQ. The CDR3 here is CASSFGQGNTDTQYF. In nucleotides, the CDR3 is TGCGCCAGCAGCTTTGGGCAGGGGAACACAGATACGCAGTATTTT.

This chain connects TRBV5-4 to TRBJ1-4, with 7 bases lining up with TRBD1. Germline-derived CDR1 and CDR2 are SGHNT and YYREEE (reference sequence). The CDR3 is 15 amino acids. The V and J ends lost 1 base and 8 bases, in that order; junction bases with no gene match: 8. The CDR3 nucleotides read TGTGCCAGCAGCTTGAAAGGACAGGCCTCGGAAAAACTGTTTTTT. This sequence encodes CASSLKGQASEKLFF.

The V call is TRBV27, the J call TRBJ1-2; D is perhaps TRBD1 (6 bases). This CDR3 has 14 residues. Germline CDR1 is MNHEY and CDR2 is SMNVEV (reference sequence). Trimming shortened V by 5 bases and J by 3 bases, and 13 bases separated the two germline ends. CDR3 sequence (DNA): TGTGCCAGCAGTGCCTTGGACAGCTACTATGGCTACACCTTC. Translating gives CASSALDSYYGYTF.

The V and J genes are TRBV28 and TRBJ2-7; TRBD2 agrees at 7 bases. J lost 0 bases, V lost 7 bases, and 9 bases had no gene match. CDR1 is MDHEN and CDR2 is SYDVKM in the germline V gene. The CDR3 has 15 amino acids. CDR3 sequence: CASTRGGGVSYEQYF. As DNA, the CDR3 is TGTGCCAGCACCCGAGGCGGGGGAGTCTCCTACGAGCAGTACTTC.

The rearrangement joins TRBV19 to TRBJ2-1, with unresolved D. V was shortened by 2 bases and J by 6 bases, with 14 bases between the two germline ends. CDR3 length equals 15 residues. Germline-derived CDR1 and CDR2 are LNHDA and SQIVND (reference sequence). CDR3 bases: TGTGCCAGTAGTATAAGGGCCGGGTGGGGCAATGAGCAGTTCTTC. Its protein product is CASSIRAGWGNEQFF.